The 5 T cell receptor beta chains presented below share a single source sample, sequenced in a study of blood T cells in healthy people across ages (dated by TCRdb to the mid-2010s). The method behind the library was 5' RACE. The instrument given in TCRdb is Illumina HiSeq 2500. A second PCR of roughly 7 to 11 cycles was performed with a sample-barcoded 5' primer and a J-beta primer mix. TCRdb reprocessed the public reads (quality trimming at Q25 with fastp, clone calling with MiXCR) and kept in-frame beta chains. Rows with a matching CDR3 protein are joined into one entry that keeps the most common DNA and genes. This sample holds about 1.7 million distinct CDR3 sequences; over 25% were observed only once. The ten largest make up around 7.7% of the sample. The sequencing input was blood. The receptors stem from a woman in her 30s in good health.

This clonotype has just a few counts. V and J are TRBV7-3 and TRBJ2-3, with TRBD2 matching over 8 bases. Germline CDR1 and CDR2: SGHTA and FQGTGA. The J segment lost 6 bases and the V segment lost 5 bases, leaving 7 bases of the junction unmatched. The CDR3 consists of 14 residues. DNA of the CDR3: TGTGCCAGCAGCGCGGGACTAGTCAGCGATACGCAGTATTTT. Protein product: CASSAGLVSDTQYF.

The table lists this clonotype with many counts. V and J are TRBV20-1 and TRBJ2-7, with 14 bases fitting TRBD2. The ends lost 6 bases at V and 0 bases at J; junction bases unmatched: 7. The V gene's germline CDR1 is DFQATT and CDR2 SNEGSKA (reference sequence). The CDR3 sequence is 16 residues long. This chain's CDR3 is CSARTSGRWSSYEQYF. As DNA, the CDR3 is TGCAGTGCCAGGACTAGCGGGAGGTGGAGCTCCTACGAGCAGTACTTC.

Points on this clonotype: It may be a read error: a sequence one base away is much more abundant. The chain carries TRBV28 and TRBJ2-7, with D maybe TRBD2 (6 bases). The CDR3 runs to 14 residues. V lost 4 bases and J lost 5, with 15 bases in between. The germline CDR1 and CDR2 sequences are MDHEN and SYDVKM. CDR3 sequence (DNA): TGTGCCAGCAGTTGGGCGGGGAGTAACCACGAGCAGTACTTC. Its protein product is CASSWAGSNHEQYF.

This clonotype was detected a few times. The J gene is TRBJ2-1, the V gene TRBV9, with no clear D. The V gene's germline CDR1 is SGDLS and CDR2 YYNGEE. This CDR3 is built from 14 residues. Between the trimmed V and J ends, which lost 4 bases and 8 bases, there was a span of 16 bases. The CDR3 sequence: CASSKGGPPDEQFF. The CDR3 nucleotides are TGTGCCAGCAGCAAAGGTGGCCCCCCAGATGAGCAGTTCTTC.

Many counts were recorded for this clonotype. DNA of the CDR3: TGCAGTGCTCTGAAACTGGTCGCCTACAATGAGCAGTTCTTC. It yields the protein CSALKLVAYNEQFF. This chain links TRBV20-1 with TRBJ2-1; the D is unclear. The CDR3 length is 14 residues. The ends were cut back, 5 bases at V and 2 bases at J, with 13 bases in the middle. CDR1 and CDR2 (germline): DFQATT, SNEGSKA (reference sequence).